This passage covers 14 T cell receptor beta chains from one sample sequenced in a study of blood T cells in healthy people across ages. For the second PCR, which ran for about 6 to 11 cycles, a sample-barcoded 5' primer and a J-beta primer mix were used. Using its own MiXCR run on the 5' RACE reads, TCRdb lists one record per CDR3 protein. The repertoire holds 1.5 million to 2 million distinct CDR3 sequences, with 40% to 55% as singletons. Sequencing used blood. Receptors originate from a woman aged 40 to 50 in good health.

The chain links TRBV4-3 to TRBJ2-5; 9 positions match TRBD2. CDR1 LGHNA and CDR2 YSLEER come from the germline V gene. The CDR3 runs 18 residues. With V trimmed by 0 bases and J by 4 bases, 12 bases remained unmatched. The CDR3 sequence: CASSQDIGLASRLETQYF. CDR3 coding DNA: TGCGCCAGCAGCCAAGATATCGGACTAGCGTCGAGGTTAGAGACCCAGTACTTC.

Note on this clonotype: At one of its ends the junction is not consistent with the germline gene, which may arise from a read error. The chain employs TRBV7-7 and TRBJ2-1; 9 nucleotides align to TRBD1. CDR1 SSHAT and CDR2 FNYEAQ come from the germline V gene (reference sequence). The CDR3 is made up of 15 amino acids. CDR3 DNA sequence: TGTGCTAGCAGCCTGAGACCGGGACAGGGCAATGAGCAGTTCTTC. As protein: CASSLRPGQGNEQFF.

Many counts were recorded for this clonotype. The rearrangement links TRBV4-1 to TRBJ2-3; possibly TRBD1 for D (5 bases). Trimming shortened V by 1 base and J by 5 bases, and 7 bases separated the two germline ends. The V gene's germline CDR1 is MGHRA and CDR2 YSYEKL. This CDR3 spans 13 amino acids. Here the CDR3 reads CASSQGQGDTQYF. The DNA for the CDR3 is TGCGCCAGCAGCCAAGGTCAGGGAGATACGCAGTATTTT.

A few counts support this clonotype. The J gene is TRBJ1-2, the V gene TRBV7-9; D remains unclear. This CDR3 is 15 amino acids long. Germline CDR1 SEHNR, CDR2 FQNEAQ (reference sequence). V lost 1 base and J lost 9, with 18 bases in between. The CDR3 bases are TGTGCCAGCAGCTTAGAGGGCCTGGCGGGCGTGCGCTACACCTTC. Residues: CASSLEGLAGVRYTF.

The CDR3 is CASSLGGAGDHEKLFF. The CDR3 nucleotides read TGTGCCAGCAGCTTAGGGGGGGCAGGAGACCATGAAAAACTGTTTTTT. The V gene is TRBV7-9, the J gene TRBJ1-4, with D tentatively TRBD1 (6 bases). CDR3 length equals 16 residues. V was shortened by 1 base and J by 6 bases, with 15 bases between the two germline ends. The germline V gene has CDR1 SEHNR and CDR2 FQNEAQ (reference sequence).

This clonotype came up a few times. The chain uses TRBV20-1 and TRBJ2-3, with 10 positions matching TRBD2. This CDR3 contains 15 residues. Germline trimming cut 1 base from V and 10 bases from J; bases unmatched to any gene: 11. Germline V gives CDR1 DFQATT, CDR2 SNEGSKA (reference sequence). CDR3 DNA: TGCAGTGCTAGAGGGCTAGCGGGGGCCCCAGAAGCGCAGTATTTT. Translation gives CSARGLAGAPEAQYF.

In its sample, this clonotype was seen a few times. V and J are TRBV6-5 and TRBJ2-7; TRBD1 agrees at 9 bases. This CDR3 has 18 amino acids. The V segment lost 2 bases and the J segment 0 bases; nucleotides outside the gene matches: 11. The germline V gene has CDR1 MNHEY and CDR2 SVGAGI. The CDR3 protein is CASSYTTPGQGSSYEQYF. The CDR3, as DNA: TGTGCCAGCAGTTACACCACTCCGGGACAGGGAAGCTCCTACGAGCAGTACTTC.

This clonotype has only one observation. The chain combines TRBV12-3 or TRBV12-4 with TRBJ2-6; D uncertain. This CDR3 comprises 11 residues. The V and J ends lost 8 bases and 6 bases respectively, with 5 bases between them. The CDR3 here is CASQEANVLTF. The CDR3 DNA reads TGTGCCAGCCAGGAGGCCAACGTCCTGACTTTC.

This chain joins TRBV12-3 or TRBV12-4 and TRBJ2-1; D assignment may be TRBD1 or TRBD2 (5 bases each). The CDR3 is made up of 13 amino acids. Trimming took off 5 bases at V and 12 bases at J, with 17 bases between the two ends. The CDR3: CASSPQTTRGQFF. Written as DNA, the CDR3 is TGTGCCAGCAGTCCCCAGACTACAAGGGGGCAGTTCTTC.

The rearrangement links TRBV20-1 to TRBJ1-6, with TRBD1 identical over 7 bases. The V gene's germline CDR1 is DFQATT and CDR2 SNEGSKA (reference sequence). This CDR3 spans 16 amino acids. V lost 0 bases to trimming and J lost 9 bases; unmatched junction nucleotides: 11. The CDR3 loop is CSARDPFTGESSPLHF. CDR3 DNA: TGCAGTGCTAGAGATCCCTTCACAGGGGAGAGTTCACCCCTCCACTTT.

The chain combines TRBV28 with TRBJ2-1, with D possibly TRBD1 on 6 matching bases. From germline, CDR1 is MDHEN and CDR2 SYDVKM. V was cut by 5 bases and J by 8 bases, with 22 bases left in between. CDR3 size: 16 residues. The CDR3 region has the DNA TGTGCCAGCAGTCCCCGATCAGGGGATGGATTTTATGAGCAGTTCTTC. This encodes CASSPRSGDGFYEQFF.

This clonotype was seen only a few times. The chain uses TRBV4-2 and TRBJ1-4; D is possibly TRBD1 (6 bases). The V gene lost 6 bases and the J gene lost 8 bases, with 10 bases spanning the gap. The V gene's germline CDR1 is LGHNA and CDR2 YNFKEQ. This CDR3 spans 12 amino acids. The CDR3 spells CASSGGREKLFF. The CDR3, as DNA: TGTGCCAGCAGTGGGGGCAGGGAAAAACTGTTTTTT.

A note on this clonotype: Its ends do not fully match the called genes, so a read error is possible. The genes are TRBV7-2 and TRBJ2-6, with D possibly being TRBD1 (5 bases). The V gene's germline CDR1 is SGHTA and CDR2 FQGNSA. The CDR3 runs 15 residues. This CDR3 is CASSVGLTGANVPTF. Here the CDR3 DNA reads TGTGCCAGCAGCGTCGGTCTTACTGGGGCCAACGTCCCGACTTTC. Together with reference TRBV7-2 and TRBJ2-6, the CDR3 gives the full variable domain: GAGVSQSPSNKVTEKGKDVELRCDPISGHTALYWYRQSLGQGLEFLIYFQGNSAPDKSGLPSDRFSAERTGGSVSTLTIQRTQQEDSAVYLCASSVGLTGANVPTFGAGSRLTVL.

This rearrangement joins TRBV3-1 to TRBJ1-2; D is perhaps TRBD1 (5 bases). The CDR3 sequence is 15 residues long. Trimming shortened V by 1 base and J by 4 bases, and 13 bases separated the two germline ends. CDR1 is LGHDT, CDR2 YNNKEL, per germline (reference sequence). The CDR3 sequence: CASSQAGTPTYGYTF. In DNA, the CDR3 is TGTGCCAGCAGCCAAGCAGGGACTCCCACCTATGGCTACACCTTC.